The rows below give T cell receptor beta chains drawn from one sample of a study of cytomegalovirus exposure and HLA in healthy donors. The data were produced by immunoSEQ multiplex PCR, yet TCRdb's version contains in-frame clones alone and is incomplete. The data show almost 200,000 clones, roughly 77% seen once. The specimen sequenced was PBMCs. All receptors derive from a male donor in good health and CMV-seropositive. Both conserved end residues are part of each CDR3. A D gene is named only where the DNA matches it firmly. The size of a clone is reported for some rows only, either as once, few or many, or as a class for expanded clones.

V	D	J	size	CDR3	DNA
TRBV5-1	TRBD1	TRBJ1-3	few	CASSLETGVSGNTIYF	TGCGCCAGCAGCTTGGAAACAGGGGTGTCTGGAAACACCATATATTTT
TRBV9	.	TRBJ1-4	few	CASSAGPGLNEKLFF	TGTGCCAGCAGCGCCGGCCCTGGACTAAATGAAAAACTGTTTTTT
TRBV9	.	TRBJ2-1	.	CASRPGGTPGDEQFF	TGTGCCAGCAGGCCAGGGGGGACCCCCGGGGATGAGCAGTTCTTC
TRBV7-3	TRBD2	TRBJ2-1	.	CASGPSGNPQFF	TGTGCCAGCGGACCCAGCGGGAACCCTCAGTTCTTC
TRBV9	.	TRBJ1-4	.	CASSVDQGEKLFF	TGTGCCAGCAGCGTAGATCAGGGTGAAAAACTGTTTTTT
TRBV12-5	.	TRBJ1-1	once	CASGLVRDGELMNTEAFF	TGTGCTAGTGGTTTGGTACGTGATGGGGAGCTGATGAACACTGAAGCTTTCTTT
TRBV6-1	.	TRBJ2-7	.	CASSRPGLDYEQYF	TGTGCCAGCAGTCGCCCTGGACTCGATTACGAGCAGTACTTC
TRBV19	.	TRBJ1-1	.	CATGAHTEAFF	TGTGCCACTGGGGCTCACACTGAAGCTTTCTTT
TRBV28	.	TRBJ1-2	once	CASSLSAGSGYGYTF	TGTGCCAGCAGTTTAAGTGCAGGCTCTGGCTATGGCTACACCTTC
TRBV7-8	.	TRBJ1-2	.	CASSFQGVDYGYTF	TGTGCCAGCAGCTTTCAAGGGGTAGACTATGGCTACACCTTC
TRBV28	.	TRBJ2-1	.	CASIEGLDSYNEQFF	TGTGCCAGCATCGAAGGACTGGACTCCTACAATGAGCAGTTCTTC
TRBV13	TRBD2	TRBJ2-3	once	CASSLGLAGVLDTQYF	TGTGCCAGCAGCTTAGGCCTAGCGGGAGTCCTAGATACGCAGTATTTT
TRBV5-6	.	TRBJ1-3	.	CASSLGPQPSGNTIYF	TGTGCCAGCAGCTTGGGGCCTCAACCCTCTGGAAACACCATATATTTT
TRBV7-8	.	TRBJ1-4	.	CASSSDIYGSTNEKLFF	TGTGCCAGCAGTTCTGATATCTACGGGTCAACTAATGAAAAACTGTTTTTT
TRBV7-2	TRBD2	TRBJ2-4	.	CASSPTGLARENIQYF	TGTGCCAGCAGCCCGACGGGACTAGCGAGAGAAAACATTCAGTACTTC
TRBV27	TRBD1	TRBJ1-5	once	CASSFQGQGAGQPQHF	TGTGCCAGCAGCTTTCAGGGACAGGGGGCGGGTCAGCCCCAGCATTTT
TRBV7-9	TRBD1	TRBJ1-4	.	CASSPGQGERARF	TGTGCCAGCAGCCCGGGACAGGGCGAGAGGGCTCGTTTT
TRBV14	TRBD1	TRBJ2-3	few	CASSPRTGRDTQYF	TGTGCCAGCAGCCCTAGGACAGGTCGGGATACGCAGTATTTT
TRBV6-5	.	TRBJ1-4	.	CASSPPGDSQKLFF	TGTGCCAGCAGCCCCCCCGGGGACTCTCAAAAACTGTTTTTT
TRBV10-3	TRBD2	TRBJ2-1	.	CASSGSGSYNEQFF	TGTGCCAGTAGCGGGAGCGGCTCCTACAATGAGCAGTTCTTC
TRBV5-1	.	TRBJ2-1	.	CASSLEESSYNEQFF	TGCGCCAGCAGCTTGGAGGAGAGCTCCTACAATGAGCAGTTCTTC
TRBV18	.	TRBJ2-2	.	CASSPRNTGELFF	TGTGCCAGCTCACCGCGGAACACCGGGGAGCTGTTTTTT
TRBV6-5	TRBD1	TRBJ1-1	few	CASSSPGQGFEAFF	TGTGCCAGCAGTTCCCCGGGACAGGGTTTTGAAGCTTTCTTT
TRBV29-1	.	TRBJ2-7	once	CSVGRDYEQYF	TGCAGCGTTGGCCGGGACTACGAGCAGTACTTC